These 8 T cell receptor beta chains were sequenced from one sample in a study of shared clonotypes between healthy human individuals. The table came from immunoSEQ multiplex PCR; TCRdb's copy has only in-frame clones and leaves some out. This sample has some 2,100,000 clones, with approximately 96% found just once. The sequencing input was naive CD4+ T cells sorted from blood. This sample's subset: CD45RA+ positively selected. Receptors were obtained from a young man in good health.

CDR3 residues: CASSLPQGPNEKLFF. The CDR3 nucleotides read TGTGCCAGCAGCTTACCCCAGGGGCCTAATGAAAAACTGTTTTTT. The chain uses TRBV5-4 and TRBJ1-4; D might be TRBD1 (6 bases). Germline loops: CDR1 SGHNT, CDR2 YYREEE (reference sequence). The CDR3 length is 15 residues. The V gene lost 2 bases and the J gene lost 3 bases, with 11 bases spanning the gap.

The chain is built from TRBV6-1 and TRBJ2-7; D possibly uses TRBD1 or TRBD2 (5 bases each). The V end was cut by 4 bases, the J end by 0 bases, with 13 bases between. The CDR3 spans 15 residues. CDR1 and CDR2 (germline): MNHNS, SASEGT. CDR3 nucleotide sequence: TGTGCCAGCAGTGTGACAGCGGCGGGCTCCTACGAGCAGTACTTC. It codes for CASSVTAAGSYEQYF.

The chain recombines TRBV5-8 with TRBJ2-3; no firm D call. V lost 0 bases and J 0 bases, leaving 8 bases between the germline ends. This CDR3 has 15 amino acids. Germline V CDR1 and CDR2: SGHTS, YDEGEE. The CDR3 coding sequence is TGTGCCAGCAGCTTGGTACGTTTTAGCACAGATACGCAGTATTTT. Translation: CASSLVRFSTDTQYF.

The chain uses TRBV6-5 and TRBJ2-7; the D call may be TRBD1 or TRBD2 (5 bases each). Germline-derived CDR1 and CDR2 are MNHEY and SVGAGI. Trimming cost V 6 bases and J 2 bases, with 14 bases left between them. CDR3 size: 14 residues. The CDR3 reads CASSPGSSPYEQYF. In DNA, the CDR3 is TGTGCCAGCAGCCCAGGGAGTAGCCCCTACGAGCAGTACTTC.

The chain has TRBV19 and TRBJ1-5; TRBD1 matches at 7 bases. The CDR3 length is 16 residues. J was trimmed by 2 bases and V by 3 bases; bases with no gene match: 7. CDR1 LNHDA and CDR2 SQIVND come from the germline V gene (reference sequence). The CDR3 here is CASSIGTAEGNQPQHF. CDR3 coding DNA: TGTGCCAGTAGTATTGGGACAGCGGAGGGCAATCAGCCCCAGCATTTT.

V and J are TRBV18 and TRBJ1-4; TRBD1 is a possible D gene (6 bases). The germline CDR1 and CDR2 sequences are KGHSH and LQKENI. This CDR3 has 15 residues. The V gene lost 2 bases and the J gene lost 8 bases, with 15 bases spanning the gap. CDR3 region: CASSPDSGVGEKLFF. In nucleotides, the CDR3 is TGTGCCAGCTCACCAGACTCAGGGGTAGGAGAAAAACTGTTTTTT.

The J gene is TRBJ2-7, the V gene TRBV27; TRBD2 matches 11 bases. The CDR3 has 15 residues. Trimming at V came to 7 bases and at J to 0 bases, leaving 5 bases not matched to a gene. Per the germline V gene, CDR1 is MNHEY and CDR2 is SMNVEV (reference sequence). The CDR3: CASKLAGVPSYEQYF. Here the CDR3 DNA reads TGTGCCAGCAAACTAGCGGGAGTGCCCTCCTACGAGCAGTACTTC.

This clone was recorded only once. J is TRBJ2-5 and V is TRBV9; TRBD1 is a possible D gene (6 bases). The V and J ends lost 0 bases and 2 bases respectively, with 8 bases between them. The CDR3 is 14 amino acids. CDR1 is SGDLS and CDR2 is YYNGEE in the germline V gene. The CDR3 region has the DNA TGTGCCAGCAGCGTAGGGACAGCTCAAGAGACCCAGTACTTC. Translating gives CASSVGTAQETQYF.